The next 17 T cell receptor beta chains were all read from a single sample in a study of Ad26.COV2.S vaccination and SARS-CoV-2 variants. TCRdb's table, derived via immunoSEQ multiplex PCR, lists solely in-frame clones and lacks some. Seen here are roughly 390,000 clones, around 85% observed once, and the top ten hold around 3.4%. Treatment: around 19 received Ad26.COV2.S at low or high dose, single or two shots; 5 received placebo; per-sample allocation not given. Day 63 following the first vaccine or placebo injection was when the samples were taken. The sample in question was peripheral blood, obtained in a trial of Ad26.COV2.S vaccine versus placebo. The source is a person between 18 and 65 years old who received the Ad26.COV2.S COVID-19 vaccine or a placebo.

The chain joins TRBV3-1 (or the pseudogene TRBV3-2) to TRBJ1-4; possibly TRBD1 for D (6 bases). CDR3 size: 20 residues. Germline V gives CDR1 LGHDT, CDR2 YNNKEL (reference sequence). V was shortened by 4 bases and J by 2 bases, with 26 bases between the two germline ends. CDR3 in amino acids: CASSPLPGTPIGATNEKLFF. CDR3 coding DNA: TGTGCCAGCAGCCCTTTACCTGGGACACCGATTGGGGCCACTAATGAAAAACTGTTTTTT.

The chain has TRBV19 and TRBJ2-7, with a possible D match to TRBD2 (6 bases). The CDR3 extends over 12 amino acids. V was pared by 7 bases and J by 3 bases, with 10 bases between. Looked up from germline, CDR1 is LNHDA and CDR2 is SQIVND (reference sequence). This CDR3 is CASIGRDYEQYF. In DNA, the CDR3 is TGTGCCAGTATTGGGCGGGACTACGAGCAGTACTTC.

The chain is built from TRBV4-2 and TRBJ1-1, with D unresolved. Trimming pared 0 bases from V and 1 base from J, leaving 12 bases between. The CDR3 runs 16 residues. Germline CDR1 is LGHNA and CDR2 is YNFKEQ. The DNA of the CDR3 is TGTGCCAGCAGCCAAGATGGGCAGGAGGAGAACACTGAAGCTTTCTTT. Its translation: CASSQDGQEENTEAFF.

The chain couples TRBV6-5 to TRBJ2-7, with 7 bases fitting TRBD1. V gave up 6 bases and J gave up 2 bases; unmatched junction bases: 1. This CDR3 is built from 12 residues. Germline assignment: CDR1 MNHEY and CDR2 SVGAGI. Here the CDR3 DNA reads TGTGCCAGCAGGGGACAGACCTACGAGCAGTACTTC. Translated: CASRGQTYEQYF.

The gene calls are TRBV19 and TRBJ1-1; D is uncertain. The CDR3 loop spans 13 amino acids. Trimming cost V 5 bases and J 0 bases, with 7 bases left between them. Germline V CDR1 and CDR2: LNHDA, SQIVND (reference sequence). As DNA, the CDR3 is TGTGCCAGTAGTCCACTCATGAACACTGAAGCTTTCTTT. Translation: CASSPLMNTEAFF.

This clone has more than one count but fewer than ten. Additional DNA sequences in this sample encode the identical CDR3. The gene calls are TRBV3-1 (or the pseudogene TRBV3-2) and TRBJ1-1; D remains ambiguous. Germline CDR1 is LGHDT and CDR2 is YNNKEL (reference sequence). This CDR3 has 11 residues. Trimming cost V 3 bases and J 5 bases, with 4 bases left between them. DNA of the CDR3: TGTGCCAGCAGCCAGGGTACTGAAGCTTTCTTT. It is translated as CASSQGTEAFF.

This clone was picked up a small number of times. This rearrangement joins TRBV3-1 (or the pseudogene TRBV3-2) to TRBJ1-6, with D possibly TRBD1 on 5 matching bases. Trimming removed 0 bases at V and 12 bases at J, with 18 bases between. This CDR3 contains 16 residues. Germline CDR1 reads LGHDT; CDR2 reads YNNKEL (reference sequence). The CDR3: CASSQDPNAEGRPLHF. The CDR3 DNA reads as TGTGCCAGCAGCCAAGATCCCAATGCGGAGGGACGACCCCTCCACTTT.

The V and J genes are TRBV2 and TRBJ1-6; possible D gene TRBD1, 5 bases. Trimming stripped 10 bases from V and 10 bases from J, with 17 bases between. The CDR3 runs to 13 residues. Germline V gives CDR1 SNHLY, CDR2 FYNNEI. CDR3 DNA: TGTGCCAACACAGGAGCCCCTGACTCACCCCTCCACTTT. It is translated as CANTGAPDSPLHF.

This chain connects TRBV3-1 (or the pseudogene TRBV3-2) to TRBJ2-1; 8 positions agree with TRBD1. Germline assignment: CDR1 LGHDT and CDR2 YNNKEL (reference sequence). The V gene end was trimmed by 4 bases and the J gene end by 5 bases; junction bases not matched to a gene: 10. This CDR3 region has 16 residues. CDR3 amino acids: CASSRSRTGKDNEQFF. In nucleotides, the CDR3 is TGTGCCAGCAGCCGATCACGGACAGGGAAGGACAATGAGCAGTTCTTC.

This rearrangement joins TRBV29-1 to TRBJ1-2; 8 bases are shared with TRBD1. The CDR3 totals 9 residues. Germline V gene sequence: CDR1 SQVTM, CDR2 ANQGSEA. DNA for the CDR3: TGCAGTGACGGACAGGGTTTCACCTTC. Translated, it gives CSDGQGFTF. The whole variable domain, remainder taken from reference TRBV29-1 and TRBJ1-2, is SAVISQKPSRDICQRGTSLTIQCQVDSQVTMMFWYRQQPGQSLTLIATANQGSEATYESGFVIDKFPISRPNLTFSTLTVSNMSPEDSSIYLCSDGQGFTFGSGTRLTVV.

The chain couples TRBV27 to TRBJ2-2; 9 bases agree with TRBD2. The CDR3 covers 17 residues. V dropped 1 base and J dropped 4; count of bases not matched to a gene: 7. Germline CDR1 MNHEY, CDR2 SMNVEV (reference sequence). The chain's CDR3 is CASSLFLAGDITGELFF. The DNA for the CDR3 is TGTGCCAGCAGTTTATTCTTAGCGGGGGATATCACCGGGGAGCTGTTTTTT.

The chain is built from TRBV4-3 and TRBJ1-2; D uncertain. The CDR3 runs 15 residues. The germline V gene has CDR1 LGHNA and CDR2 YSLEER. V dropped 0 bases and J dropped 6 bases, with 14 bases sitting between them. CDR3 nucleotide sequence: TGCGCCAGCAGCCAAGAATTCCAGCACCTTCATGGCTACACCTTC. It encodes CASSQEFQHLHGYTF.

The chain combines TRBV6-2 or TRBV6-3 with TRBJ1-1; D is unresolved. V shed 3 bases and J shed 4 bases, with 12 bases lying between them. The CDR3 length is 14 residues. CDR1 and CDR2 from the germline V gene are MNHEY and SVGEGT. For the CDR3, the DNA is TGTGCCAGCAGTTATGGGATACTGCTCACTGAAGCTTTCTTT. This sequence encodes CASSYGILLTEAFF.

The CDR3 sequence is CSVEGQGPSYEQYF. The CDR3, as DNA: TGCAGCGTTGAGGGACAGGGGCCCTCCTACGAGCAGTACTTC. The chain employs TRBV29-1 and TRBJ2-7, with 10 bases aligning to TRBD1. Germline-derived CDR1 and CDR2 are SQVTM and ANQGSEA. CDR3 size: 14 residues. The V segment lost 3 bases and the J segment 0 bases; nucleotides outside the gene matches: 2.

CDR3 coding DNA: TGCGCCAGGATCAGGGGGCTGGGCACCGGGGAGCTGTTTTTT. This encodes CARIRGLGTGELFF. The chain carries TRBV10-1 and TRBJ2-2, with TRBD1 matching over 8 bases. V shed 9 bases, J shed 4 bases, and the junction held 7 bases outside the gene matches. CDR1 and CDR2 from the germline V gene are WNHNN and SYGVQD (reference sequence). This CDR3 contains 14 residues.

The chain recombines TRBV9 with TRBJ1-4; D is unclear. Trimming took off 0 bases at V and 8 bases at J, with 8 bases between the two ends. The germline CDR1 and CDR2 sequences are SGDLS and YYNGEE. The CDR3 runs 13 residues. The CDR3 reads CASSVATGEKLFF. CDR3 coding DNA: TGTGCCAGCAGCGTAGCTACGGGGGAAAAACTGTTTTTT.

The chain has TRBV5-1 and TRBJ2-5, with D possibly TRBD2 on 5 matching bases. Germline CDR1 and CDR2: SGHRS and YFSETQ. The CDR3 loop spans 13 amino acids. Trimming removed 0 bases at V and 5 bases at J, with 8 bases between. CDR3 sequence (DNA): TGCGCCAGCAGCTTGGTGGAGGTGGAGACCCAGTACTTC. Translation gives CASSLVEVETQYF.